This T cell receptor beta chain came from a study of OX40 agonist ivuxolimab in advanced cancers. The V and J ends lost 7 bases and 1 base, in that order; junction bases with no gene match: 7. Germline-derived CDR1 and CDR2 are SNHLY and FYNNEI. The CDR3 is made up of 15 amino acids. Using immunoSEQ multiplex PCR, the repertoire was profiled, and TCRdb retains in-frame clones only, with some absent. The sample lists roughly 71,000 clones; 77% were seen once. The genes are TRBV2 and TRBJ2-7; 10 bases agree with TRBD2. This clonotype was sampled from an adult with an advanced solid tumor such as melanoma, head and neck, liver or kidney cancer. The specimen was CD4+ or CD8+ T cells sorted from blood, collected in a trial of the OX40 agonist ivuxolimab. Here the CDR3 reads CASKLTSGTSYEQYF. The CDR3 DNA follows: TGTGCCAGCAAACTAACTAGCGGGACTTCCTACGAGCAGTACTTC.